Sequencing of this T cell receptor beta chain was carried out in a study of cytomegalovirus exposure and HLA in healthy donors. Study-level findings and limits: A missense DCLRE1C variant was associated with V- and J-gene trimming of TCR beta chains in a later analysis, and an independent cohort replicated the association.

This clone showed up just a few times. Its target is not known. 13 Jbeta primers and 60 Vbeta primers were used for the PCR. Only in-frame clones appear in the TCRdb table, and some are missing; sequencing was by immunoSEQ multiplex PCR. The profile shows around 67,000 clones, 55% to 80% of them singletons. From germline, CDR1 is MNHNS and CDR2 SASEGT. V was shortened by 4 bases and J by 0 bases, with 10 bases between the two germline ends. The CDR3 is 14 residues long. The sample was PBMCs. This TCR was sampled from a woman in her forties or fifties in good health and CMV-seronegative. The chain has TRBV6-1 and TRBJ2-7; D call uncertain. CDR3 sequence reads: CASSVVESSYEQYF. For the CDR3, the DNA is TGTGCCAGCAGTGTAGTTGAGAGCTCCTACGAGCAGTACTTC.